The rows below give T cell receptor beta chains drawn from one sample of a study of blood T cell repertoires in COVID-19. Sequencing was performed with immunoSEQ multiplex PCR; in TCRdb, only in-frame clones are kept and a portion is missing. Among approximately 94,000 clones listed, around 85% were seen once. Material for sequencing was peripheral blood. The receptors stem from a man aged 50 to 60 with active or convalescent COVID-19. CDR3s include the opening cysteine and the closing phenylalanine or tryptophan. The size entry is marked missing in some rows and otherwise reads once, few, many or a size class.

TRBV11-3	NA	TRBJ1-6	CASSFRGNRGNSPLHF
TRBV19	NA	TRBJ1-4	CASSTSQGPGEKLFF
TRBV3-1/TRBV3-2	NA	TRBJ2-3	CASTTGGWDTQYF
TRBV19	NA	TRBJ1-1	CASRPGGVSAEAFF
TRBV14	NA	TRBJ2-1	CASRFSGNEQFF
TRBV6-5	NA	TRBJ1-4	CASFRAGGDEKLFF
TRBV28	NA	TRBJ2-1	CASRFGTYYNEQFF
TRBV11-2	few	TRBJ1-1	CASSAGRGTEAFF
TRBV5-6	NA	TRBJ2-5	CASSLQGYQETQYF
TRBV7-8	NA	TRBJ1-4	CASSRGGGEKLFF
TRBV5-1	NA	TRBJ2-7	CASSFILAGADEQYF
TRBV7-8	NA	TRBJ2-7	CASSLAGDRGYEQYF
TRBV5-1	few	TRBJ1-4	CASSSGRGSNEKLFF
TRBV5-1	few	TRBJ2-7	CASSLSNREYEQYF
TRBV7-8	few	TRBJ2-5	CASSLGQRETQYF
TRBV2	few	TRBJ2-2	CASSPIALANTGELFF
TRBV30	NA	TRBJ1-3	CAWSAQDRGKNTIYF
TRBV5-4	few	TRBJ1-1	CASSGVSGTEAFF
TRBV3-1/TRBV3-2	NA	TRBJ1-2	CASSLASGAGYTF
TRBV2	once	TRBJ1-2	CASTLGQLYGYTF